This T cell receptor beta chain was found in a study of blood T cell repertoires in COVID-19. Study-level background: The study drew acute and convalescent COVID-19 samples from the United States, Italy and Spain. Sample material is recorded as cDNA or gDNA derived from T cells, B-cell-depleted T cells, or PBMCs.

Germline V lookup: CDR1 MDHEN, CDR2 SYDVKM. The CDR3 contains 16 residues. The V gene end was trimmed by 3 bases and the J gene end by 3 bases; junction bases not matched to a gene: 6. Per the original methods: Cell counts per sample came from amplifying reference gene primers. Repertoires were generated with immunoSEQ multiplex PCR, while TCRdb's copy carries only in-frame clones and drops some. Clone size and V and J calls were adopted from that table, with D and trimming inferred from the DNA. This sample has roughly 130,000 clones, with more than 65% found just once. The rearrangement links TRBV28 to TRBJ2-3; 10 bases are a match to TRBD1. This clonotype originated in a man older than 75 with acute or convalescent COVID-19. Material: peripheral blood. CDR3 sequence reads: CASSFFRTGGTDTQYF. DNA of the CDR3: TGTGCCAGCAGTTTTTTTCGGACAGGGGGGACAGATACGCAGTATTTT.